One and the same sample provided the 18 T cell receptor beta chains below, sequenced in a study of cytomegalovirus exposure and HLA in healthy donors. Vbeta (60) and Jbeta (13) primers were used in the PCR. TCRdb's table, derived via immunoSEQ multiplex PCR, lists solely in-frame clones and lacks some. Recorded for this sample: 150,000 to 200,000 clones. The specimen was PBMCs. These receptors all come from a young woman in good health and CMV-seropositive.

This chain joins TRBV30 and TRBJ2-2, with D perhaps TRBD1 (5 bases). The germline gives CDR1 GTSNPN, CDR2 SVGIG (reference sequence). The CDR3 is 16 amino acids. The V end was cut by 4 bases, the J end by 0 bases, with 15 bases between. The chain's CDR3 is CAWTTTGLANTGELFF. The CDR3 DNA follows: TGTGCCTGGACGACAACAGGATTAGCGAACACCGGGGAGCTGTTTTTT.

The chain couples TRBV6-1 to TRBJ2-2; no clear D. Germline CDR1 and CDR2: MNHNS and SASEGT. V was clipped by 2 bases and J by 6 bases, with 7 bases between them. There are 13 residues in the CDR3. The CDR3 spells CASSEIRSGELFF. Written as DNA, the CDR3 is TGTGCCAGCAGTGAAATACGGTCCGGGGAGCTGTTTTTT.

V and J are TRBV7-2 and TRBJ2-5; D call uncertain. Germline-derived CDR1 and CDR2 are SGHTA and FQGNSA. CDR3 length equals 18 residues. Trimming shortened V by 1 base and J by 3 bases, and 21 bases separated the two germline ends. CDR3 loop: CASSLVGLNGGSEETQYF. The CDR3 region has the DNA TGTGCCAGCAGCTTAGTCGGATTGAATGGCGGCTCCGAAGAGACCCAGTACTTC.

The rearrangement joins TRBV6-1 to TRBJ2-1; 8 bases align to TRBD2. Trimming cost V 8 bases and J 9 bases; bases outside gene matches: 12. The V gene's germline CDR1 is MNHNS and CDR2 SASEGT. There are 14 residues in the CDR3. The CDR3 DNA is TGTGCCAGCGGAATCGGGGGGGTCCAGGGTGAGCAGTTCTTC. This gives the protein CASGIGGVQGEQFF.

V and J are TRBV2 and TRBJ1-1; D remains ambiguous. The CDR3 covers 11 residues. Germline V lookup: CDR1 SNHLY, CDR2 FYNNEI. V lost 6 bases and J lost 7, with 9 bases in between. Here the CDR3 DNA reads TGTGCCAGCAGAAGGACTGGTGAAGCTTTCTTT. Protein sequence: CASRRTGEAFF.

Concerning this clone: The DNA is left out, because the CDR3 cannot be placed on it with certainty; the CDR3 is given as TCRdb lists it. The genes are TRBV6-1 and TRBJ1-1; the table names TRBD1, a call not compared with the DNA. The CDR3 is 13 residues long, counting both termini. Germline assignment: CDR1 MNHNS and CDR2 SASEGT. The CDR3 sequence: CASILDRGSEAFF.

The chain links TRBV25-1 to TRBJ2-5; D perhaps matches TRBD1 (5 bases). The germline V gene encodes CDR1 MGHDK and CDR2 SYGVNS. CDR3 length: 15 residues. Between the trimmed V and J ends, which lost 2 bases and 2 bases, there was a span of 12 bases. Here the CDR3 reads CASSELGQDQETQYF. The DNA for the CDR3 is TGTGCCAGCAGTGAACTAGGACAAGATCAAGAGACCCAGTACTTC.

J is TRBJ2-1 and V is TRBV19; D unresolved. The CDR3 has 15 residues. CDR1 is LNHDA and CDR2 is SQIVND in the germline V gene (reference sequence). V gave up 3 bases and J gave up 0 bases, with 9 bases separating them. CDR3 sequence reads: CASSILARSYNEQFF. As DNA, the CDR3 is TGTGCCAGTAGTATTTTAGCCCGCTCCTACAATGAGCAGTTCTTC.

The V call is TRBV19, the J call TRBJ2-7; 7 positions match TRBD2. J was trimmed by 4 bases and V by 6 bases; bases with no gene match: 12. This CDR3 contains 15 residues. Looked up from germline, CDR1 is LNHDA and CDR2 is SQIVND (reference sequence). CDR3 sequence (DNA): TGTGCCAGTAGCGAAACCGGGAGGCCCAGGTACGAGCAGTACTTC. Translated: CASSETGRPRYEQYF. Together with reference TRBV19 and TRBJ2-7, the CDR3 gives the full variable domain: DGGITQSPKYLFRKEGQNVTLSCEQNLNHDAMYWYRQDPGQGLRLIYYSQIVNDFQKGDIAEGYSVSREKKESFPLTVTSAQKNPTAFYLCASSETGRPRYEQYFGPGTRLTVT.

The CDR3 reads CASSLDSGRTNNEQFF. DNA for the CDR3: TGTGCCAGCAGCTTGGATAGCGGGAGGACCAACAATGAGCAGTTCTTC. The gene calls are TRBV5-4 and TRBJ2-1; 10 bases fit TRBD2. J was trimmed by 5 bases and V by 0 bases; bases with no gene match: 5. CDR1 and CDR2 from the germline V gene are SGHNT and YYREEE (reference sequence). The CDR3 consists of 16 residues.

The CDR3 DNA is TGTGCCAGCAGCGTAGCGGGAGCGGAAGAGACCCAGTACTTC. Translation: CASSVAGAEETQYF. The chain couples TRBV9 to TRBJ2-5; a possible D gene is TRBD2 (6 bases). Germline V gives CDR1 SGDLS, CDR2 YYNGEE. V was clipped by 0 bases and J by 3 bases, with 9 bases between them. CDR3 length equals 14 residues.

The genes are TRBV4-2 and TRBJ1-1; no clear D. V dropped 0 bases and J dropped 11 bases, with 22 bases sitting between them. Germline V lookup: CDR1 LGHNA, CDR2 YNFKEQ. This CDR3 comprises 16 residues. CDR3 amino acids: CASSQDEQTFHARAFF. The CDR3 bases are TGTGCCAGCAGCCAAGATGAACAGACATTCCATGCTCGGGCTTTCTTT.

The V gene is TRBV5-6, the J gene TRBJ2-5; no firm D call. CDR3 length equals 14 residues. Germline V gene data show CDR1 as SGHDT and CDR2 as YYEEEE. V shed 0 bases and J shed 5 bases, with 11 bases lying between them. The CDR3 loop reads CASSLGDTVETQYF. In nucleotides, the CDR3 is TGTGCCAGCAGCTTGGGCGACACTGTGGAGACCCAGTACTTC. Looking up the rest from reference TRBV5-6 and TRBJ2-5 gives the full variable domain: DAGVTQSPTHLIKTRGQQVTLRCSPKSGHDTVSWYQQALGQGPQFIFQYYEEEERQRGNFPDRFSGHQFPNYSSELNVNALLLGDSALYLCASSLGDTVETQYFGPGTRLLVL.

The gene calls are TRBV9 and TRBJ1-6, with D perhaps matching TRBD1 (5 bases). V lost 0 bases and J lost 7, with 11 bases in between. CDR3 length: 15 residues. Germline lookup yields CDR1 SGDLS and CDR2 YYNGEE. The CDR3 spells CASSVGQGRNSPLHF. In DNA form, the CDR3 reads TGTGCCAGCAGCGTAGGGCAGGGAAGGAATTCACCCCTCCACTTT. The full variable domain, in which reference TRBV9 and TRBJ1-6 provide the parts outside the CDR3, is DSGVTQTPKHLITATGQRVTLRCSPRSGDLSVYWYQQSLDQGLQFLIQYYNGEERAKGNILERFSAQQFPDLHSELNLSSLELGDSALYFCASSVGQGRNSPLHFGNGTRLTVT.

In the case of this clone: A read error may produce the germline difference seen at one junction end. The genes are TRBV9 and TRBJ1-2; D gene unclear. This CDR3 is built from 11 residues. CDR1 is SGDLS, CDR2 YYNGEE, per germline. CDR3 in DNA: TGTGCCAGCAGCGTAGAAGGGAGGATCTCATTC. Protein: CASSVEGRISF. The full variable domain, rest sourced from reference TRBV9 and TRBJ1-2, is DSGVTQTPKHLITATGQRVTLRCSPRSGDLSVYWYQQSLDQGLQFLIQYYNGEERAKGNILERFSAQQFPDLHSELNLSSLELGDSALYFCASSVEGRISFGSGTRLTVV.

The V gene is TRBV2, the J gene TRBJ2-5; TRBD2 agrees at 10 bases. Germline V lookup: CDR1 SNHLY, CDR2 FYNNEI. There are 16 residues in the CDR3. Unmatched junction bases numbered 4, after V lost 2 bases and J lost 1 base. CDR3 in DNA: TGTGCCAGCAGTGAAAGTAGCGGGGGGCCCCAAGAGACCCAGTACTTC. This encodes CASSESSGGPQETQYF.

V and J are TRBV19 and TRBJ1-2; D unresolved. Between the trimmed V and J ends, which lost 5 bases and 6 bases, there was a span of 22 bases. The CDR3 sequence is 16 residues long. CDR1 is LNHDA and CDR2 is SQIVND in the germline V gene (reference sequence). DNA for the CDR3: TGTGCCAGTAGTCCCCGTGGAGATACGGCTTTTCATGGCTACACCTTC. Amino acid sequence: CASSPRGDTAFHGYTF.

This rearrangement joins TRBV6-6 to TRBJ1-2, with 7 bases identical to TRBD1. This CDR3 has 16 residues. Trimming at V came to 6 bases and at J to 6 bases, leaving 16 bases not matched to a gene. CDR1 and CDR2 (germline): MNHNY, SVGAGI (reference sequence). CDR3 loop: CASRTPLQGPANGYTF. In nucleotides, the CDR3 is TGTGCCAGCAGAACCCCTCTACAGGGGCCTGCTAATGGCTACACCTTC.